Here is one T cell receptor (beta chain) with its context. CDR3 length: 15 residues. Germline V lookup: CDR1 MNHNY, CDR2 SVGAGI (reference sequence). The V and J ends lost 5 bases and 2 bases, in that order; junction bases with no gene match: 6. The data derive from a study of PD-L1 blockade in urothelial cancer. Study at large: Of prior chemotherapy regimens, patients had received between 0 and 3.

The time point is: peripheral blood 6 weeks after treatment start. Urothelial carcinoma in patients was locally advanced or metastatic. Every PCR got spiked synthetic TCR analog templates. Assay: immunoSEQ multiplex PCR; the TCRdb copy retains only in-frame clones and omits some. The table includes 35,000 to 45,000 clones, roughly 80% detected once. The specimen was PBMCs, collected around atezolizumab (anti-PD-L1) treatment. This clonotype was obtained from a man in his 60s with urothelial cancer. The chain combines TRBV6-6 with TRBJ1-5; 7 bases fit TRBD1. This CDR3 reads CASSPTGPGNQPQHF. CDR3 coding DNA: TGTGCCAGCAGTCCGACAGGGCCAGGCAATCAGCCCCAGCATTTT.